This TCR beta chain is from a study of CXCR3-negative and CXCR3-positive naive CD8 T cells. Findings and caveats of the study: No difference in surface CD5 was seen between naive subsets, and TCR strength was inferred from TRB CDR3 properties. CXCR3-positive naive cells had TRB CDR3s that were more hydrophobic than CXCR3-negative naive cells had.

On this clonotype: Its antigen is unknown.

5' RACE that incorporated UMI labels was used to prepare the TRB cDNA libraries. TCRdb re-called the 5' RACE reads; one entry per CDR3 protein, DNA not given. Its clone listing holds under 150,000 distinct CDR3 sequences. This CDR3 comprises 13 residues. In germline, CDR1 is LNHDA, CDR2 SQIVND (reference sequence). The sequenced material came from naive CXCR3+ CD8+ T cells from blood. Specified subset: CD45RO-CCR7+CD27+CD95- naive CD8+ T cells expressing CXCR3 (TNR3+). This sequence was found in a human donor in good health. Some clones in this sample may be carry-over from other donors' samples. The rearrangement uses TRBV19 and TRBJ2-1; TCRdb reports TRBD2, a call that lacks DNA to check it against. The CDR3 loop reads CASSSTSGNEQFF.